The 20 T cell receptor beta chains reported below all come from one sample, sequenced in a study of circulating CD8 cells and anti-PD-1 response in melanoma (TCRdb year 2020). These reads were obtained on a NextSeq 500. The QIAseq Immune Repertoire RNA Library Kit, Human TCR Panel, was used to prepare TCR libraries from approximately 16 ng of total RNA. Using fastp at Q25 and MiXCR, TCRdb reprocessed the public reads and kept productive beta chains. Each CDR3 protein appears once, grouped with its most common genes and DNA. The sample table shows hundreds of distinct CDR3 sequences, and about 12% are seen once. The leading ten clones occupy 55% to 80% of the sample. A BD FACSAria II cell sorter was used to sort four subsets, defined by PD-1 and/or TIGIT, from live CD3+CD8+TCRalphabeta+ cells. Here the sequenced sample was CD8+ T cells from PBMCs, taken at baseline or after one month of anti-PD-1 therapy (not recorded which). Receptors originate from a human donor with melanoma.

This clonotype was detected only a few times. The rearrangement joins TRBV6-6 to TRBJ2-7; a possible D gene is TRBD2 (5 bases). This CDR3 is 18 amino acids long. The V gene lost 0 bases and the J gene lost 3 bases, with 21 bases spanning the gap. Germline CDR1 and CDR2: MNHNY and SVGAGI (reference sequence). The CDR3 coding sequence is TGTGCCAGCAGTTACTCGACCGGAGGCCCGAACTTCGTCTACGAGCAGTACTTC. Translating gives CASSYSTGGPNFVYEQYF.

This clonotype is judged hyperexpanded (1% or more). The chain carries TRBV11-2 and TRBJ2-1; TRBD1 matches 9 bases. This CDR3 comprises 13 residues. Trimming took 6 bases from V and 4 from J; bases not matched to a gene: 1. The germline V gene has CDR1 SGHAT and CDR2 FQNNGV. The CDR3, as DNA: TGTGCCAGCAGGACAGGGGGATACAATGAGCAGTTCTTC. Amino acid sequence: CASRTGGYNEQFF.

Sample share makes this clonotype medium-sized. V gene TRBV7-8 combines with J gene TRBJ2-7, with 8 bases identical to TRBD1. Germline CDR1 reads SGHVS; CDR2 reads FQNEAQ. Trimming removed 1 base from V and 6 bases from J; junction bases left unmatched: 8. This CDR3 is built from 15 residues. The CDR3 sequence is CASSLDGGRGREQYF. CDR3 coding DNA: TGTGCCAGCAGCTTAGATGGAGGCAGGGGGCGCGAGCAGTACTTC.

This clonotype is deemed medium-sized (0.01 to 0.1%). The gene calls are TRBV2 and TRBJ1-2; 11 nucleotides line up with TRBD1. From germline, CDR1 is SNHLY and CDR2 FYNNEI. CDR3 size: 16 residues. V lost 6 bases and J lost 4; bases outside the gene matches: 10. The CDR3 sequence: CASSAGQGVKIYGYTF. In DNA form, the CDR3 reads TGTGCCAGCAGCGCGGGACAGGGGGTTAAAATCTATGGCTACACCTTC.

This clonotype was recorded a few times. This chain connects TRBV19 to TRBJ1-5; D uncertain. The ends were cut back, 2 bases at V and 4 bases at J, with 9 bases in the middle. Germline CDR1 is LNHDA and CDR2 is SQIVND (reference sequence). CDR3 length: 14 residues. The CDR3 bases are TGTGCCAGTAGTATACGACACGAGAATCAGCCCCAGCATTTT. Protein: CASSIRHENQPQHF.

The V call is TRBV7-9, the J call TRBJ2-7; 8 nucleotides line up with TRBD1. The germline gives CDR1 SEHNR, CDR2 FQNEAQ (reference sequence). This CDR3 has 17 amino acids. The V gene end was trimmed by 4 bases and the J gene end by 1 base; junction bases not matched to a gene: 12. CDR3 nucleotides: TGTGCCAGCAGCTCGCACCCGGACAGGGAACGATCCTACGAGCAGTACTTC. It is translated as CASSSHPDRERSYEQYF.

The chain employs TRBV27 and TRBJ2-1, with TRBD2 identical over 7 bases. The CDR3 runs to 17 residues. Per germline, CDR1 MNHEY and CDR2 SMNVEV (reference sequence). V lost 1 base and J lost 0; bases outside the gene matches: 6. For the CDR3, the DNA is TGTGCCAGCAGTTTATTTCGGGAGGCCGCCTCCTACAATGAGCAGTTCTTC. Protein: CASSLFREAASYNEQFF.

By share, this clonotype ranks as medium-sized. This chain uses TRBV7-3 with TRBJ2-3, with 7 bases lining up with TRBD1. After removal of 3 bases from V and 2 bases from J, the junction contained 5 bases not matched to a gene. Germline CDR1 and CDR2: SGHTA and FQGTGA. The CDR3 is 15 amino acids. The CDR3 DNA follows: TGTGCCAGCAGCTTGGGACAGCTTACCACAGATACGCAGTATTTT. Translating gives CASSLGQLTTDTQYF. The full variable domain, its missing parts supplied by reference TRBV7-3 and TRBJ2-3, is GAGVSQTPSNKVTEKGKYVELRCDPISGHTALYWYRQSLGQGPEFLIYFQGTGAADDSGLPNDRFFAVRPEGSVSTLKIQRTERGDSAVYLCASSLGQLTTDTQYFGPGTRLTVL.

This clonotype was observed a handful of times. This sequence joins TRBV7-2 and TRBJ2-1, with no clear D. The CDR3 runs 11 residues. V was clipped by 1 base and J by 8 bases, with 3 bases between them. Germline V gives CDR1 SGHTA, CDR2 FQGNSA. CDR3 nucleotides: TGTGCCAGCAGCTTAGGCGATGAGCAGTTCTTC. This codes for CASSLGDEQFF. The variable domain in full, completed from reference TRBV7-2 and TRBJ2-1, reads GAGVSQSPSNKVTEKGKDVELRCDPISGHTALYWYRQSLGQGLEFLIYFQGNSAPDKSGLPSDRFSAERTGGSVSTLTIQRTQQEDSAVYLCASSLGDEQFFGPGTRLTVL.

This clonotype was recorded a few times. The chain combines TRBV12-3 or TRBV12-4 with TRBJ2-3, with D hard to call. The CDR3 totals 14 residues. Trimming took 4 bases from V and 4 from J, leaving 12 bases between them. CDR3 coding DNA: TGTGCCAGCAGTTCTCACGGACCCGCAGATACGCAGTATTTT. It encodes CASSSHGPADTQYF.

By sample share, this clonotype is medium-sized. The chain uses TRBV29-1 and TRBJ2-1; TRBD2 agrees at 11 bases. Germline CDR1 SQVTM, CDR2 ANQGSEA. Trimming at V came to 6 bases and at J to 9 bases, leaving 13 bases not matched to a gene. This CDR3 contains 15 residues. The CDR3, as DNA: TGCAGCGTCGCTTTGGGGCTAGCGGGGGGAAGTGAGCAGTTCTTC. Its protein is CSVALGLAGGSEQFF.

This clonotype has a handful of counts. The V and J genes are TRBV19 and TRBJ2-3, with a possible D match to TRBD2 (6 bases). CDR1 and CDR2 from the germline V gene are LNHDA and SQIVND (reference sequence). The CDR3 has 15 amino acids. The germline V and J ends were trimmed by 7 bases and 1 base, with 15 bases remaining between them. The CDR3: CASTPTSSGTDTQYF. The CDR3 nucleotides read TGTGCCAGTACCCCGACTAGTTCGGGCACAGATACGCAGTATTTT.

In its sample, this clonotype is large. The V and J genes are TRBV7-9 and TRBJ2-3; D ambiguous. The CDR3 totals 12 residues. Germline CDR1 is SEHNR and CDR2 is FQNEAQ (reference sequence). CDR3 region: CATTSYRDTQYF. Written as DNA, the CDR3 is TGTGCGACCACCAGCTATCGGGATACGCAGTATTTT. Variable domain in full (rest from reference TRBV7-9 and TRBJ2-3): DTGVSQNPRHKITKRGQNVTFRCDPISEHNRLYWYRQTLGQGPEFLTYFQNEAQLEKSRLLSDRFSAERPKGSFSTLEIQRTEQGDSAMYLCATTSYRDTQYFGPGTRLTVL.

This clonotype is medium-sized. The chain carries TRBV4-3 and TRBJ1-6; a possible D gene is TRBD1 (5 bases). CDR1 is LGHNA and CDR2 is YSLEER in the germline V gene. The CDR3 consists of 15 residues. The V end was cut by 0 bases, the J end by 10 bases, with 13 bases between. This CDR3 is CASSQDRGDSSPLHF. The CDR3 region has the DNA TGCGCCAGCAGCCAAGATCGGGGGGATTCCTCACCCCTCCACTTT.

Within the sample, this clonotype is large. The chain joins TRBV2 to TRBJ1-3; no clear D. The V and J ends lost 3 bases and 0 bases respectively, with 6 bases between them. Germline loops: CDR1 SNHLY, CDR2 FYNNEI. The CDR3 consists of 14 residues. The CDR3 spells CASSDDLSGNTIYF. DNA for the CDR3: TGTGCCAGCAGTGACGACCTCTCTGGAAACACCATATATTTT.

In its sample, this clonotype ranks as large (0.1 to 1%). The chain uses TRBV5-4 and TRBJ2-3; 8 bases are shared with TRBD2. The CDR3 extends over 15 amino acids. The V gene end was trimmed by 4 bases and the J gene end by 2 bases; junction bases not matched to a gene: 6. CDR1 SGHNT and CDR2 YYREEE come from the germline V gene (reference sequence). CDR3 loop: CASSQAGALTDTQYF. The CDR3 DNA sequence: TGTGCCAGCAGCCAAGCGGGGGCCCTCACAGATACGCAGTATTTT. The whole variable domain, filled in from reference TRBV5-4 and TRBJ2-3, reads ETGVTQSPTHLIKTRGQQVTLRCSSQSGHNTVSWYQQALGQGPQFIFQYYREEENGRGNFPPRFSGLQFPNYSSELNVNALELDDSALYLCASSQAGALTDTQYFGPGTRLTVL.

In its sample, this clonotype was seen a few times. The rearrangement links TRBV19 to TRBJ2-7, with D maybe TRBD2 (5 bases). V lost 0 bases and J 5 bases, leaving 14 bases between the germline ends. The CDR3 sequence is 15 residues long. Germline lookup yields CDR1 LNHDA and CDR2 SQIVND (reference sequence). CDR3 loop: CASSIESDGMDEQYF. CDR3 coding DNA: TGTGCCAGTAGTATAGAGTCGGACGGGATGGACGAGCAGTACTTC.

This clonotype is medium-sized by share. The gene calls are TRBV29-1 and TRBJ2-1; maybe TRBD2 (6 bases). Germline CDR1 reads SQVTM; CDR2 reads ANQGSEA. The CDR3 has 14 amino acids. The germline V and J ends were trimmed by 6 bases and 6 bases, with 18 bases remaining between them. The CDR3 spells CSVLGAGEGNEQFF. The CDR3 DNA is TGCAGCGTACTTGGAGCGGGTGAAGGCAATGAGCAGTTCTTC.

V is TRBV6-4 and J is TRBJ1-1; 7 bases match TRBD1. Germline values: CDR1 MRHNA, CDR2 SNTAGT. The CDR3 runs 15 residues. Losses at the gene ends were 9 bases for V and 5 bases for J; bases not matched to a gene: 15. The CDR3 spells CASSTREGARTEAFF. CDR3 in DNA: TGTGCCAGTAGCACAAGGGAGGGGGCGCGGACTGAAGCTTTCTTT.

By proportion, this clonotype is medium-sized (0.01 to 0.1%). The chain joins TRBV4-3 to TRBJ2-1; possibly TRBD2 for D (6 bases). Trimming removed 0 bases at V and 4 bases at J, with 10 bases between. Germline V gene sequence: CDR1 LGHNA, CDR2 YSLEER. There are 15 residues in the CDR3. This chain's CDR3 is CASSQEIGGYNEQFF. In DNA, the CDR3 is TGCGCCAGCAGCCAAGAGATCGGGGGATACAATGAGCAGTTCTTC.